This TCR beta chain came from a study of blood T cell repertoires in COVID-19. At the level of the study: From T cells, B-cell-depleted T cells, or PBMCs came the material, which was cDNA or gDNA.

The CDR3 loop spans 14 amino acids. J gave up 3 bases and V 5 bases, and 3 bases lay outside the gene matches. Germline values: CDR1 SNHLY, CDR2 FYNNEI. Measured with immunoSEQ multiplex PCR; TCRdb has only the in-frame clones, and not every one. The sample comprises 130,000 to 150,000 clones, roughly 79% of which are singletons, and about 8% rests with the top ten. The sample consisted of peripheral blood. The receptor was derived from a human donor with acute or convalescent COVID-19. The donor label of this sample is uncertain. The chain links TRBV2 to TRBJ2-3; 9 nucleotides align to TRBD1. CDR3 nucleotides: TGTGCCAGCAGTACCGGGACAGGGACAGATACGCAGTATTTT. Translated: CASSTGTGTDTQYF.